One sample yielded the 25 T cell receptor beta chains listed below, sequenced in a study of T cell repertoires in cytomegalovirus infection. Using its own MiXCR run on the reads, TCRdb lists one record per CDR3 protein. This sample has over 100,000 distinct CDR3 sequences, with around 31% found just once. These receptors' targets are unknown. Here the sequenced sample was CD8+ T cells from cultured PBMCs, taken from culture after CMV antigen stimulation. The receptors were sampled from a human donor in good health (CMV status not recorded). Some clones in this sample may be carry-over from other donors' samples.

This clonotype was counted a single time. The chain couples TRBV7-1 to TRBJ2-1; weak D call: TRBD1 (6 bases). TRBV7-1 qualifies as an ORF whose function is uncertain. V was cut by 10 bases and J by 0 bases, with 10 bases left in between. The CDR3 is made up of 13 amino acids. Here the CDR3 DNA reads TGTGCCACTCAAGGGGGCTCCTACAATGAGCAGTTCTTC. It codes for CATQGGSYNEQFF.

The chain uses TRBV27 and TRBJ1-4; TRBD1 might be the D (6 bases). Trimming took off 6 bases at V and 8 bases at J, with 13 bases between the two ends. The CDR3 contains 13 residues. In germline, CDR1 is MNHEY, CDR2 SMNVEV (reference sequence). DNA of the CDR3: TGTGCCAGCAGGGATAGGGGGGACGAAAAACTGTTTTTT. This gives the protein CASRDRGDEKLFF.

As to this clonotype: A much larger clone lies one base from this, so it may be a read error. This chain connects TRBV9 to TRBJ2-1; D may correspond to TRBD1 or TRBD2 (5 bases each). Germline V gene lookup returns CDR1 SGDLS and CDR2 YYNGEE. The CDR3 has 15 amino acids. CDR3 residues: CATSVPGPYIDEQFF. In nucleotides, the CDR3 is TGTGCCACCAGCGTCCCGGGACCTTATATAGATGAGCAGTTCTTC.

This clonotype showed up just a few times. The CDR3 DNA reads TGTGCCAGCAGCTCGGACAGGGGCTATGAGCAGTTCTTC. It yields the protein CASSSDRGYEQFF. This chain links TRBV11-2 with TRBJ2-1; 9 bases are a match to TRBD1. Germline CDR1 is SGHAT and CDR2 is FQNNGV. This CDR3 spans 13 amino acids. The junction had 3 bases not matched to a gene; V was cut back by 4 bases and J by 8 bases.

This clonotype showed up just a few times. This chain connects TRBV2 to TRBJ2-5; no clear D gene. Germline assignment: CDR1 SNHLY and CDR2 FYNNEI. The CDR3 consists of 13 residues. V shed 3 bases and J shed 5 bases, with 10 bases lying between them. CDR3: CASSDVFKETQYF. In DNA, the CDR3 is TGTGCCAGCAGTGACGTATTCAAGGAGACCCAGTACTTC.

This clonotype was observed at least ten times. This chain uses TRBV5-4 with TRBJ2-3, with D possibly called TRBD1 or TRBD2 (5 bases each). The CDR3 spans 16 residues. Trimming cost V 3 bases and J 2 bases, with 16 bases left between them. Germline-derived CDR1 and CDR2 are SGHNT and YYREEE (reference sequence). The CDR3 DNA sequence: TGTGCCAGCAGCTCGACGATGGGGGTTCCCACAGATACGCAGTATTTT. Protein sequence: CASSSTMGVPTDTQYF.

This clonotype was detected only a few times. The chain uses TRBV7-9 and TRBJ1-1, with 7 bases that match TRBD1. The CDR3 runs 16 residues. Germline V CDR1 and CDR2: SEHNR, FQNEAQ (reference sequence). After removal of 4 bases from V and 5 bases from J, the junction contained 13 bases not matched to a gene. Here the CDR3 DNA reads TGTGCCAGCAGCTCGACCCAGACAGGGTTGGAGACTGAAGCTTTCTTT. Translating it yields CASSSTQTGLETEAFF.

The table lists this clonotype with a few counts. This sequence joins TRBV28 and TRBJ1-3; TRBD1 agrees at 9 bases. The length of the CDR3 is 15 residues. V was pared by 6 bases and J by 4 bases, with 7 bases of the junction left unmatched. Germline CDR1 is MDHEN and CDR2 is SYDVKM. The CDR3 coding sequence is TGTGCCAGCAGCTTCCGGGACAGGGACGGAAACACCATATATTTT. This codes for CASSFRDRDGNTIYF. The variable domain in full, with the rest retrieved from reference TRBV28 and TRBJ1-3, is DVKVTQSSRYLVKRTGEKVFLECVQDMDHENMFWYRQDPGLGLRLIYFSYDVKMKEKGDIPEGYSVSREKKERFSLILESASTNQTSMYLCASSFRDRDGNTIYFGEGSWLTVV.

This clonotype was recorded many times. The chain couples TRBV6-2 or TRBV6-3 to TRBJ2-7; 12 nucleotides agree with TRBD1. Germline CDR1 MNHEY, CDR2 SVGEGT. The trim removed 4 bases at V and 5 bases at J, leaving 3 bases unmatched. This CDR3 spans 14 amino acids. CDR3 sequence reads: CASSSGQGANEQYF. CDR3 sequence (DNA): TGTGCCAGCAGTTCGGGACAGGGGGCCAACGAGCAGTACTTC.

This clonotype has a count of ten or more. The chain carries TRBV7-2 and TRBJ2-1, with D uncertain. Germline values: CDR1 SGHTA, CDR2 FQGNSA. Trimming left V 9 bases short and J 6 bases short, with 21 bases between. The CDR3 loop spans 15 amino acids. CDR3 in amino acids: CARRWPPTFPNEQFF. CDR3 in DNA: TGTGCCAGGCGCTGGCCCCCCACATTCCCCAATGAGCAGTTCTTC.

This clonotype was counted only a few times. The chain uses TRBV28 and TRBJ1-5; no clear D. Trimming stripped 4 bases from V and 5 bases from J, with 9 bases between. This CDR3 has 13 residues. The V gene's germline CDR1 is MDHEN and CDR2 SYDVKM. The CDR3 sequence: CASSSFGDQPQHF. The CDR3, as DNA: TGTGCCAGCAGTTCGTTCGGGGATCAGCCCCAGCATTTT.

This clonotype was seen ten or more times. The rearrangement links TRBV7-2 to TRBJ1-1; D perhaps matches TRBD1 (5 bases). The germline V gene has CDR1 SGHTA and CDR2 FQGNSA. The CDR3 sequence is 16 residues long. The V end was cut by 6 bases, the J end by 0 bases, with 17 bases between. The CDR3 loop is CASRYRDSPLNTEAFF. For the CDR3, the DNA is TGTGCCAGCAGATACCGGGACTCCCCATTGAACACTGAAGCTTTCTTT.

In its sample, this clonotype was seen a few times. This chain joins TRBV7-2 and TRBJ1-1; a weak D match, TRBD1 (5 bases). Germline values: CDR1 SGHTA, CDR2 FQGNSA. This CDR3 has 15 amino acids. Trimming removed 1 base at V and 2 bases at J, with 11 bases between. Here the CDR3 reads CASSLGWGRNTEAFF. The CDR3 coding sequence is TGTGCCAGCAGCTTAGGTTGGGGGAGAAACACTGAAGCTTTCTTT.

The J gene is TRBJ2-7, the V gene TRBV28; a weak D match, TRBD1 (6 bases). CDR3 length: 12 amino acids. Germline lookup yields CDR1 MDHEN and CDR2 SYDVKM. The germline V and J ends were trimmed by 6 bases and 5 bases, with 11 bases remaining between them. Here the CDR3 reads CASRGGGDEQYF. The CDR3 DNA reads as TGTGCCAGCAGAGGGGGTGGGGACGAGCAGTACTTC.

The table lists this clonotype with a few counts. The rearrangement uses TRBV7-6 and TRBJ1-1, with 8 bases aligning to TRBD1. Per the germline V gene, CDR1 is SGHVS and CDR2 is FNYEAQ. The CDR3 spans 15 residues. Losses at the gene ends were 3 bases for V and 0 bases for J; bases not matched to a gene: 3. The CDR3 DNA follows: TGTGCCAGCAGCTTCACAGGGGGTTTGAACACTGAAGCTTTCTTT. Translating it yields CASSFTGGLNTEAFF.

This clonotype came up many times. The rearrangement links TRBV12-3 or TRBV12-4 to TRBJ1-5; TRBD1 might be the D (5 bases). V was trimmed by 11 bases and J by 15 bases, leaving 17 bases between them. CDR3 size: 10 residues. The CDR3 protein is CASRAGSRHF. The CDR3 region has the DNA TGTGCCTCCAGGGCCGGATCCCGGCATTTT.

In regard to this clonotype: Just one base apart from a much larger clone, this may be a read error. The chain combines TRBV11-2 with TRBJ1-1, with a tentative D call TRBD1 (6 bases). This CDR3 spans 15 amino acids. Germline V gene sequence: CDR1 SGHAT, CDR2 FQNNGV. The CDR3 bases are TGTGCCAGCGGCTTAGACAGGAGCATGAACACTGAAGCTTTCTTT. It yields the protein CASGLDRSMNTEAFF.

The chain employs TRBV4-1 and TRBJ2-3; the D gene could be TRBD1 or TRBD2 (5 bases each). The V gene's germline CDR1 is MGHRA and CDR2 YSYEKL. The CDR3 totals 17 residues. Between the trimmed V and J ends, which lost 3 bases and 0 bases, there was a span of 16 bases. CDR3 in amino acids: CASSHHNRGESTDTQYF. For the CDR3, the DNA is TGCGCCAGCAGCCATCATAACAGAGGGGAGAGCACAGATACGCAGTATTTT.

The rearrangement links TRBV6-1 to TRBJ2-7, with 8 nucleotides matching TRBD1. Trimming cost V 2 bases and J 2 bases; bases outside gene matches: 11. CDR3 length: 17 residues. The germline V gene encodes CDR1 MNHNS and CDR2 SASEGT. The CDR3: CASSELRTGPSTYEQYF. The CDR3 region has the DNA TGTGCCAGCAGTGAACTACGGACAGGGCCGTCGACCTACGAGCAGTACTTC.

This clonotype came up many times. The chain joins TRBV19 to TRBJ1-1; TRBD1 agrees at 10 bases. Germline lookup yields CDR1 LNHDA and CDR2 SQIVND (reference sequence). Trimming took 8 bases from V and 4 from J; bases not matched to a gene: 7. CDR3 length: 14 residues. For the CDR3, the DNA is TGTGCCAGTGTTGACAGGGGGCTTGGCACTGAAGCTTTCTTT. Translated, it gives CASVDRGLGTEAFF. The whole variable domain, filled in from reference TRBV19 and TRBJ1-1, reads DGGITQSPKYLFRKEGQNVTLSCEQNLNHDAMYWYRQDPGQGLRLIYYSQIVNDFQKGDIAEGYSVSREKKESFPLTVTSAQKNPTAFYLCASVDRGLGTEAFFGQGTRLTVV.

The chain recombines TRBV6-1 with TRBJ2-7, with TRBD1 matching 9 bases. Germline loops: CDR1 MNHNS, CDR2 SASEGT. The CDR3 extends over 14 amino acids. Losses at the gene ends were 2 bases for V and 2 bases for J; bases not matched to a gene: 1. CDR3 in DNA: TGTGCCAGCAGTGAACGACAGGGGGCCTACGAGCAGTACTTC. Its translation is CASSERQGAYEQYF.

There are a few counts of this clonotype. This chain connects TRBV7-6 to TRBJ2-7; no clear D. Trimming cost V 5 bases and J 5 bases, with 19 bases left between them. The germline V gene has CDR1 SGHVS and CDR2 FNYEAQ. The CDR3 is 15 amino acids. CDR3: CASSPGPPVSNEQYF. For the CDR3, the DNA is TGTGCCAGCAGCCCCGGGCCGCCGGTGAGCAACGAGCAGTACTTC.

This chain joins TRBV7-9 and TRBJ2-1; a possible D gene is TRBD1 (6 bases). CDR3 length: 14 amino acids. V lost 3 bases and J lost 7, with 13 bases in between. Germline CDR1 and CDR2: SEHNR and FQNEAQ (reference sequence). Here the CDR3 reads CASSFPGAGNEQFF. The DNA of the CDR3 is TGTGCCAGCAGCTTTCCAGGGGCTGGGAATGAGCAGTTCTTC.

CDR3: CASSLAVTGADYGYTF. DNA for the CDR3: TGTGCCAGCAGCTTAGCAGTGACAGGGGCGGACTATGGCTACACCTTC. This chain joins TRBV7-8 and TRBJ1-2; 8 bases agree with TRBD1. This CDR3 comprises 16 residues. Per the germline V gene, CDR1 is SGHVS and CDR2 is FQNEAQ. V lost 0 bases to trimming and J lost 3 bases; unmatched junction nucleotides: 6.

This clonotype has only a few counts. This chain's CDR3 is CASSLGQGMETQYF. The DNA of the CDR3 is TGTGCCAGCAGCTTAGGACAGGGGATGGAGACCCAGTACTTC. The chain couples TRBV7-9 to TRBJ2-5, with TRBD1 matching 8 bases. The germline gives CDR1 SEHNR, CDR2 FQNEAQ (reference sequence). V gave up 1 base and J gave up 5 bases; unmatched junction bases: 3. The CDR3 is 14 amino acids.